The 18 T cell receptor beta chains listed next were all sequenced from one sample in a study of blood T cells in healthy people across ages (dated by TCRdb to between 2014 and 2017). The library was made by 5' RACE. The listed sequencing device is Illumina HiSeq 2500. A second PCR of roughly 7 to 12 cycles was run with a J-beta primer mix and a sample-barcoded 5' primer. The raw public data were reprocessed by TCRdb itself: fastp quality trimming at Q25, MiXCR clonotype calling, in-frame beta chains only. Every distinct CDR3 protein forms one entry, paired with its most common genes and DNA. The sample profile shows 1.5 million to 2 million distinct CDR3 sequences; 40% to 55% of them were found once. Of the sample, around 2.1% is held by the ten largest clones. The sequencing input was blood. These receptors were obtained from a woman between 40 and 50 years old in good health.

The chain couples TRBV6-1 to TRBJ2-7; 11 positions match TRBD2. The end of the DNA is better explained by TRBJ2-4, so the J call may be wrong. Germline values: CDR1 MNHNS, CDR2 SASEGT. The CDR3 contains 16 residues. The CDR3, as DNA: TGTGCCAGCACCAGAGAGGGGACTAGCGGATTAAACATTCAGTACTTC. It is translated as CASTREGTSGLNIQYF.

This clonotype was seen more than once but under ten times. The V gene is TRBV20-1, the J gene TRBJ2-5; 9 bases fit TRBD2. The germline V gene encodes CDR1 DFQATT and CDR2 SNEGSKA (reference sequence). Trimming took 4 bases from V and 2 from J; bases not matched to a gene: 5. This CDR3 has 14 residues. The CDR3 nucleotides are TGCAGTGCTATAAACCTAGCGGGACAAGAGACCCAGTACTTC. The encoded protein is CSAINLAGQETQYF.

A note on this clonotype: The junction and the germline gene differ at one end; a read error may be behind it. This chain uses TRBV29-1 with TRBJ1-4; TRBD1 matches at 9 bases. The CDR3 sequence is 12 residues long. Germline V lookup: CDR1 SQVTM, CDR2 ANQGSEA. This CDR3 is CSAGQGYEELFF. The CDR3, as DNA: TGCAGCGCGGGACAGGGTTATGAAGAACTGTTTTTT.

This clonotype came up many times. The J gene is TRBJ1-2, the V gene TRBV20-1, with 9 bases fitting TRBD1. The germline V gene encodes CDR1 DFQATT and CDR2 SNEGSKA (reference sequence). The CDR3 totals 13 residues. V was clipped by 1 base and J by 7 bases; unmatched bases: 4. CDR3 amino acids: CSARGGTGSGYTF. The CDR3 DNA is TGCAGTGCTAGAGGGGGGACAGGGTCTGGCTACACCTTC.

This sequence joins TRBV6-1 and TRBJ2-1; the D gene could be TRBD1 or TRBD2 (5 bases each). CDR3 length: 15 amino acids. The ends were cut back, 5 bases at V and 9 bases at J, with 20 bases in the middle. In germline, CDR1 is MNHNS, CDR2 SASEGT. The CDR3: CASSPPGRSMGEQFF. The CDR3 DNA is TGTGCCAGCAGTCCCCCGGGACGGAGTATGGGTGAGCAGTTCTTC.

The chain joins TRBV4-3 to TRBJ2-1; D is possibly TRBD1 (5 bases). Germline CDR1 LGHNA, CDR2 YSLEER. This CDR3 region has 15 residues. The V gene lost 2 bases and the J gene lost 5 bases, with 13 bases spanning the gap. The CDR3 DNA reads as TGCGCCAGCAGCCAAACCGTTTTACAGGACAATGAGCAGTTCTTC. Translated: CASSQTVLQDNEQFF.

The genes are TRBV25-1 and TRBJ2-3; D not resolved. Germline V lookup: CDR1 MGHDK, CDR2 SYGVNS. The CDR3 spans 12 residues. Trimming stripped 3 bases from V and 6 bases from J, with 7 bases between. The CDR3, as DNA: TGTGCCAGCAGTGACGTCGGGGATACGCAGTATTTT. Translated, it gives CASSDVGDTQYF.

The chain uses TRBV6-2 or TRBV6-3 and TRBJ2-1; D perhaps matches TRBD2 (5 bases). The CDR3 extends over 15 amino acids. Trimming left V 6 bases short and J 2 bases short, with 14 bases between. CDR1 is MNHEY, CDR2 SVGEGT, per germline. This chain's CDR3 is CASSIRGGAYNEQFF. CDR3 nucleotides: TGTGCCAGCAGCATTCGGGGTGGCGCCTACAATGAGCAGTTCTTC.

The chain recombines TRBV11-2 with TRBJ2-5, with 13 bases identical to TRBD2. CDR1 is SGHAT, CDR2 FQNNGV, per germline. V gave up 2 bases and J gave up 2 bases; unmatched junction bases: 23. CDR3 length: 23 amino acids. In DNA, the CDR3 is TGTGCCAGCAGCTTAATAAGAACTTTCGGGCCCCCGACTAGCGGGGGGCCTCAAGAGACCCAGTACTTC. Protein: CASSLIRTFGPPTSGGPQETQYF.

The V call is TRBV7-9, the J call TRBJ2-1, with 8 positions matching TRBD1. CDR1 SEHNR and CDR2 FQNEAQ come from the germline V gene (reference sequence). This CDR3 comprises 14 residues. V gave up 5 bases and J gave up 6 bases; unmatched junction bases: 6. In nucleotides, the CDR3 is TGTGCCAGCAGCCCGGACAGGGTTGTCAATGAGCAGTTCTTC. This encodes CASSPDRVVNEQFF.

The genes are TRBV25-1 and TRBJ2-4; tentatively, D is TRBD1 or TRBD2 (5 bases each). CDR3 length: 13 residues. V was cut by 3 bases and J by 15 bases, with 18 bases left in between. CDR1 and CDR2 from the germline V gene are MGHDK and SYGVNS. The CDR3 DNA reads TGTGCCAGCAGTGAGGCCCCAGGGAGACCCTTGTACTTC. Residues: CASSEAPGRPLYF.

This clonotype has more than one count but fewer than ten. The CDR3 DNA is TGTGCCAGCAGTCGACAGGGGGCAGGCCCATTATACAATGAGCAGTTCTTC. Protein: CASSRQGAGPLYNEQFF. The rearrangement uses TRBV25-1 and TRBJ2-1, with 10 bases matching TRBD1. Trimming at V came to 5 bases and at J to 4 bases, leaving 11 bases not matched to a gene. This CDR3 contains 17 residues. Per the germline V gene, CDR1 is MGHDK and CDR2 is SYGVNS.

The chain carries TRBV28 and TRBJ2-5; 9 positions agree with TRBD2. This CDR3 has 15 residues. CDR1 and CDR2 from the germline V gene are MDHEN and SYDVKM. Germline trimming cut 2 bases from V and 11 bases from J; bases unmatched to any gene: 12. The CDR3 coding sequence is TGTGCCAGCAGTTTAAGTAGCGGGGGTCTCGTTGAGCAGTACTTC. This encodes CASSLSSGGLVEQYF.

The CDR3 loop is CASSQIQQNTEAFF. Written as DNA, the CDR3 is TGTGCCAGCAGCCAAATACAACAGAACACTGAAGCTTTCTTT. The V gene is TRBV3-1, the J gene TRBJ1-1; D gene unclear. The CDR3 length is 14 residues. V was shortened by 2 bases and J by 1 base, with 8 bases between the two germline ends. Per the germline V gene, CDR1 is LGHDT and CDR2 is YNNKEL (reference sequence).

The chain combines TRBV7-2 with TRBJ2-1; D gene ambiguous. This CDR3 contains 14 residues. Germline loops: CDR1 SGHTA, CDR2 FQGNSA. Trimming pared 4 bases from V and 4 bases from J, leaving 11 bases between. The CDR3 DNA reads TGTGCCAGCAGCTCACAGCCACCGTACAATGAGCAGTTCTTC. Its protein is CASSSQPPYNEQFF.

Ten or more counts support this clonotype. The V and J genes are TRBV9 and TRBJ2-3, with unresolved D. The germline V gene encodes CDR1 SGDLS and CDR2 YYNGEE. Trimming left V 0 bases short and J 4 bases short, with 6 bases between. The CDR3 contains 13 residues. The CDR3 protein is CASSVGSADTQYF. DNA of the CDR3: TGTGCCAGCAGCGTAGGGTCGGCAGATACGCAGTATTTT.

J is TRBJ1-4 and V is TRBV6-2 or TRBV6-3; a weak D match, TRBD1 (6 bases). Germline lookup yields CDR1 MNHEY and CDR2 SVGEGT. The V end was cut by 2 bases, the J end by 3 bases, with 10 bases between. The CDR3 length is 15 residues. The CDR3 reads CASSYVGGPNEKLFF. CDR3 bases: TGTGCCAGCAGTTACGTCGGGGGGCCTAATGAAAAACTGTTTTTT.

This clonotype occurred a few times. The rearrangement joins TRBV20-1 to TRBJ2-7, with 7 bases fitting TRBD2. The germline CDR1 and CDR2 sequences are DFQATT and SNEGSKA (reference sequence). With V trimmed by 3 bases and J by 7 bases, 3 bases remained unmatched. The CDR3 loop spans 11 amino acids. In DNA, the CDR3 is TGCAGTGCTAGCGGGGGGAATGAGCAGTACTTC. Protein: CSASGGNEQYF.